Here is one T cell receptor beta chain with its context. The data belong to a study of blood T cell repertoires in COVID-19. At the level of the study: Sources were T cells, B-cell-depleted T cells, or PBMCs; the material itself was cDNA or gDNA.

In the source study's methods: It was from reference gene primer amplification that nucleated cell counts were estimated. Profiling relied on immunoSEQ multiplex PCR, and the TCRdb table lists in-frame clones only, not all of them. That table furnishes V, J and clone size, whereas the DNA furnished D and trimming. The data hold about 45,000 clones, with approximately 90% observed a single time. The CDR3 totals 13 residues. The germline V gene encodes CDR1 KGHSH and CDR2 LQKENI. Trimming left V 3 bases short and J 0 bases short, with 6 bases between. This TCR was recovered from a human donor in a cohort sampled during active COVID-19. V gene TRBV18 combines with J gene TRBJ2-7, with a weak D call TRBD2 (5 bases). Sequenced material: peripheral blood. CDR3 protein: CASSPGISYEQYF. CDR3 coding DNA: TGTGCCAGCTCACCCGGGATCTCCTACGAGCAGTACTTC.